This is a list of T cell receptor beta chains from one sample in a study of blood T cell repertoires in COVID-19. Profiled with immunoSEQ multiplex PCR; TCRdb holds only in-frame clones, not every one. The sample records roughly 62,000 clones, roughly 84% being singletons. The specimen was peripheral blood. These TCRs come from an older man with COVID-19, enrolled during active disease. CDR3s include the opening cysteine and the closing phenylalanine or tryptophan. D genes are given only for firm matches. The size entry is marked missing in some rows and otherwise reads once, few, many or a size class.

d_call j_call clone_size v_call cdr3_aa cdr3_nt
- TRBJ2-3 - TRBV9 CASSVAPSRLDTQYF TGTGCCAGCAGCGTCGCTCCTAGCCGGTTGGATACGCAGTATTTT
TRBD1 TRBJ1-2 - TRBV4-3 CASSQDRIRMDGYTF TGCGCCAGCAGCCAGGACAGGATTAGGATGGATGGCTACACCTTC
- TRBJ2-5 - TRBV7-3 CASSLDYSETQYF TGTGCCAGCAGCCTTGACTACTCAGAGACCCAGTACTTC
- TRBJ1-1 once TRBV7-9 CASRHGGLNTEAFF TGTGCCAGCAGGCACGGGGGATTGAACACTGAAGCTTTCTTT
- TRBJ2-2 - TRBV4-3 CASSQGNRYTGELFF TGCGCCAGCAGCCAAGGGAACAGATACACCGGGGAGCTGTTTTTT
TRBD1 TRBJ1-5 - TRBV19 CASSILGTVSSNQPQHF TGTGCCAGTAGTATTCTGGGGACAGTCTCTAGCAATCAGCCCCAGCATTTT
TRBD1 TRBJ1-2 - TRBV5-1 CASSLGTGSNGYTF TGCGCCAGCAGCTTAGGGACAGGATCCAACGGCTACACCTTC
TRBD1 TRBJ2-2 - TRBV11-3 CASSPGQANTGELFF TGTGCCAGCAGCCCGGGACAGGCGAACACCGGGGAGCTGTTTTTT
- TRBJ2-1 - TRBV7-3 CASSPSDSSYNEQFF TGTGCCAGCAGCCCCAGCGACTCCTCCTACAATGAGCAGTTCTTC
TRBD2 TRBJ2-1 - TRBV6-5 CASSSTSGGANEQFF TGTGCCAGCAGTTCCACTAGCGGGGGTGCGAATGAGCAGTTCTTC
TRBD2 TRBJ2-2 - TRBV19 CASSIEAGGTRDTGELFF TGTGCCAGTAGTATAGAAGCGGGAGGGACCAGGGACACCGGGGAGCTGTTTTTT
TRBD1 TRBJ1-2 - TRBV12-3/TRBV12-4 CASTRTGDYGYTF TGTGCCAGTACGAGGACAGGGGACTATGGCTACACCTTC
TRBD1 TRBJ2-3 - TRBV7-9 CASSLGQGRTDTQYF TGTGCCAGCAGCTTAGGACAGGGCCGCACAGATACGCAGTATTTT
- TRBJ1-2 - TRBV5-5 CASSPGGRMGGDYGYTF TGTGCCAGCAGCCCGGGGGGTAGGATGGGCGGCGACTATGGCTACACCTTC
- TRBJ2-1 - TRBV20-1 CSASESGSLNEQFF TGCAGTGCTAGTGAATCGGGGTCCCTCAATGAGCAGTTCTTC
- TRBJ1-2 once TRBV7-2 CASSWDTSYGYTF TGTGCCAGCAGCTGGGACACCTCTTATGGCTACACCTTC
- TRBJ1-3 - TRBV21-1 CASIRDSSGNTIYF TGTGCCAGCATTCGGGACAGCTCTGGAAACACCATATATTTT
TRBD1 TRBJ1-1 few TRBV28 CASTLTGRWAEAFF TGTGCCAGCACCCTGACAGGGCGGTGGGCTGAAGCTTTCTTT
- TRBJ1-6 - TRBV7-3 CASSSSSSYNSPLHF TGTGCCAGCAGCTCCTCCAGCTCCTATAATTCACCCCTCCACTTT
- TRBJ1-2 - TRBV19 CASSVTAGFNYGYTF TGTGCCAGTAGTGTCACCGCAGGGTTTAACTATGGCTACACCTTC
TRBD1 TRBJ1-5 - TRBV9 CASSAGQGANQPQHF TGTGCCAGCAGCGCGGGACAGGGGGCAAATCAGCCCCAGCATTTT
- TRBJ1-4 - TRBV7-2 CASSPKGGARTFNEKLFF TGTGCCAGCAGCCCAAAAGGTGGGGCCAGGACCTTTAATGAAAAACTGTTTTTT
TRBD1 TRBJ2-2 few TRBV7-9 CASSSIQGSGELFF TGTGCCAGCAGCTCCATACAGGGGTCCGGGGAGCTGTTTTTT
TRBD1 TRBJ1-2 once TRBV28 CASSSGTGGYTF TGTGCCAGCAGTTCGGGGACAGGCGGCTACACCTTC
- TRBJ1-1 - TRBV12-3/TRBV12-4 CASSFSGTEAFF TGTGCCAGCAGTTTCTCAGGAACTGAAGCTTTCTTT
- TRBJ1-3 once TRBV5-1 CASSLYGSGNTIYF TGCGCCAGCAGCTTGTACGGCTCTGGAAACACCATATATTTT
TRBD1 TRBJ1-2 - TRBV7-9 CASSLLAGGSGYTF TGTGCCAGCAGCTTACTGGCAGGGGGAAGTGGCTACACCTTC
- TRBJ2-1 - TRBV6-6 CASSYNGNEQFF TGTGCCAGCAGTTATAACGGCAATGAGCAGTTCTTC
TRBD1 TRBJ1-3 - TRBV30 CAFLRDRAFSGNTIYF TGTGCCTTTTTACGGGACAGGGCCTTCTCTGGAAACACCATATATTTT
TRBD2 TRBJ2-3 - TRBV2 CASSSTSGTPPPQYF TGTGCCAGCAGTTCGACTAGCGGGACGCCGCCCCCGCAGTATTTT
- TRBJ1-1 - TRBV28 CASVTGSLNTEAFF TGTGCCTCAGTGACGGGATCTCTAAATACTGAAGCTTTCTTT
- TRBJ1-1 once TRBV5-1 CASSLDPSGANTEAFF TGCGCCAGCAGCTTGGACCCGAGTGGGGCCAACACTGAAGCTTTCTTT
- TRBJ1-3 - TRBV7-9 CANSRNSGNTIYF TGTGCCAACTCACGCAACTCTGGAAACACCATATATTTT
TRBD2 TRBJ2-4 - TRBV5-1 CASSLIGRGNIQYF TGCGCCAGCAGCTTGATAGGGAGGGGAAACATTCAGTACTTC
- TRBJ1-1 - TRBV7-3 CASSQRGGTEAFF TGTGCCAGCAGTCAACGGGGAGGGACTGAAGCTTTCTTT
TRBD1 TRBJ2-3 few TRBV24-1 CATGEEQGSSSTDTQYF TGTGCCACCGGCGAAGAACAGGGGTCCTCTAGCACAGATACGCAGTATTTT
TRBD1 TRBJ2-1 - TRBV4-3 CASSRAIGTDNYNEQFF TGCGCCAGCAGCCGCGCGATCGGGACAGACAACTACAATGAGCAGTTCTTC
TRBD1 TRBJ1-5 - TRBV10-3 CAISGDRYQPQHF TGTGCCATCAGTGGGGACAGATATCAGCCCCAGCATTTT